The TCR beta chain described here comes from a study of neurological immune-mediated disorders (dated by TCRdb to about 2019). With respect to the entire study: Among the roughly 35 multiple sclerosis patients, relapsing-remitting MS accounted for some 30 and secondary progressive MS accounted for 3. Peripheral blood TCR-beta repertoires from patients with HTLV-I-associated myelopathy (HAM/TSP), patients with multiple sclerosis, and healthy controls were compared in the study using UMI-based sequencing. The cohort was made up of about 66 subjects, consisting of around 14 HAM/TSP patients, around 35 multiple sclerosis patients and around 20 healthy controls. The roughly 100 TCR-beta libraries covered PBMC samples along with longitudinal samples, technical triplicates, and paired sorted CD4+ and CD8+ T-cell subsets.

This clonotype was seen many times. Its antigen is not yet known. Within one base of it there is no much larger clone, and no base qualities were kept. The CDR3, from cysteine to phenylalanine, totals 11 residues. Only CDR3 DNA remains: 33 bases, in frame from the first base. V was cut back by 4 bases and J by 2 bases, leaving a gap of 5 bases between them. According to the germline V gene, CDR1 reads SQVTM and CDR2 reads ANQGSEA. Overall study results and their limits: No identical CDR3 amino acid sequences were shared among expanded clones across subjects, suggesting private TCR-beta repertoires in all groups. The highest TCR clonal expansion was observed in HAM/TSP patients, whereas the lowest was observed in MS patients, even when compared with healthy controls. In phylogenetic analysis, the repertoires of 18 of 34 MS patients grouped into a cluster of related CDR3 sequences, which suggests a possible signature at the repertoire level. The MS cluster was not associated with any clinical or MRI features, and the authors stated that larger cohorts are needed.

Unsorted PBMC libraries were generated from 2 million PBMCs stored in RNAlater at -80 °C until RNA extraction. The multiple sclerosis patients were enrolled in a US clinical protocol that used magnetic resonance imaging to evaluate disease progression. PBMCs were separated from peripheral blood using Ficoll-Hypaque density gradient centrifugation and then cryopreserved in liquid nitrogen. cDNA synthesis used template-switch 5'RACE with a primer carrying a 10-nucleotide random unique molecular identifier tagging each TCR transcript. Over 160 million TCR-beta sequences, covering 15-18 subjects, were produced in each sequencing run. The RNeasy kit was used to extract total RNA. TCR-beta VDJ regions were amplified with primers for the TCR constant region and the 5'RACE anchor, using the KAPA Real-time Library Amplification kit. A first PCR added sample indexes and Illumina adaptors, and a second PCR then raised library yield. After Ampure bead purification, the TCR product of roughly 650 bp was size-selected on a 2% E-gel SizeSelection system. Library quality was checked on a Bioanalyzer, concentration was measured with Qubit, and libraries were quantified with the Kapa Library Quantification kit before pooling. An Illumina HiSeq 2500 sequenced the libraries paired-end 2 x 150 bp. To increase sequence diversity, roughly 25-31% phiX was spiked into each library pool. As for the authors' bioinformatics: The UMI-based MiGEC pipeline processed quality-filtered reads and removed over 80% of raw TCR sequences during error correction. IMGT germline references were used for alignment of VDJ genes, and clonotypes were defined by a unique CDR3 amino acid sequence together with V-J genes. Clonal expansion, Shannon diversity and CDR3 relatedness (CalcPairwiseDistances, ClusterSamples) were evaluated with VDJtools, and phylogenetic trees were built with CLCbio workbench. A clone was classed as expanded if it had 8 or more unique UMIs, a cutoff based on coefficient-of-variation modelling across technical triplicates. Through fastp at Q25 and MiXCR, TCRdb rebuilt clones from the public reads, retaining in-frame beta chains. A single entry per CDR3 protein holds the most common genes and DNA from its merged rows. The V and J calls and clone size come from TCRdb's table, not from the authors' own analysis. The sample records 65,000 to 75,000 distinct CDR3 sequences, around 5% of which are singletons. About 2.2% of the sample is taken by the ten largest.

The origin of this receptor is a woman between 65 and 79 years old with multiple sclerosis. The source material was PBMCs. The chain is encoded by TRBV29-1 joined to TRBJ2-5; confidence is insufficient to name the D gene. The bases are TGCAGCGTTGCACAGCAAGAGACCCAGTACTTC. It is translated as CSVAQQETQYF. The reference TRBV29-1 and TRBJ2-5 proteins fill in what lies around the CDR3, so the full variable domain reads SAVISQKPSRDICQRGTSLTIQCQVDSQVTMMFWYRQQPGQSLTLIATANQGSEATYESGFVIDKFPISRPNLTFSTLTVSNMSPEDSSIYLCSVAQQETQYFGPGTRLLVL.